This T cell receptor (beta chain) was captured in a study of blood T cell repertoires in COVID-19. As for the study in general: The United States, Italy and Spain were the sources of the acute and convalescent COVID-19 samples.

Authors' data handling: Amplification of reference gene primers provided the estimated nucleated cell counts. Clones were sequenced by immunoSEQ multiplex PCR, and TCRdb holds only the in-frame ones, with some missing. V and J calls plus clone size are reproduced from that table; the DNA served to infer D and trimming. The sample has approximately 54,000 clones; roughly four fifths are singletons. The V gene lost 0 bases and the J gene lost 4 bases, with 4 bases spanning the gap. Per the germline V gene, CDR1 is SGHTS and CDR2 is YDEGEE. This CDR3 comprises 12 residues. V and J are TRBV5-8 and TRBJ1-2; D is uncertain. The clonotype originates from a woman aged 55-69 years with acute or convalescent COVID-19. Sequenced material: peripheral blood. In DNA, the CDR3 is TGTGCCAGCAGCTTGGACTTCTATGGCTACACCTTC. Its protein is CASSLDFYGYTF.